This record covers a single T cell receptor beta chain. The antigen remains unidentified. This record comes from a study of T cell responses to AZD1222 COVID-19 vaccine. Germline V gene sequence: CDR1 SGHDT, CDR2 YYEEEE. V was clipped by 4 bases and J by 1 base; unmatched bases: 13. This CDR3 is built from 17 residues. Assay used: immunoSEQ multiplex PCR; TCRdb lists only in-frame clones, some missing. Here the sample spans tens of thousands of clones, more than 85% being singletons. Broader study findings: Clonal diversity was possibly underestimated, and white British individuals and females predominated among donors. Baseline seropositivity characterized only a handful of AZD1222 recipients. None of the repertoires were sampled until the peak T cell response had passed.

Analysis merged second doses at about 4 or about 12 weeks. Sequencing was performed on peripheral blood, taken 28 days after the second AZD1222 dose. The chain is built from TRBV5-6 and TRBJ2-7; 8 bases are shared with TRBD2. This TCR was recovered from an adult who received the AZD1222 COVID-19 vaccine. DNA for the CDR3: TGTGCCAGCAGCGCGCCCCTTTCTAGCGGGCCTTCCTACGAGCAGTACTTC. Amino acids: CASSAPLSSGPSYEQYF.